The present TCR beta chain was sequenced within a study of T cell responses to AZD1222 COVID-19 vaccine. The germline V gene encodes CDR1 SGHRS and CDR2 YFSETQ. V lost 2 bases to trimming and J lost 6 bases, with 9 bases between them. CDR3 length: 12 residues. Sequencing was performed with immunoSEQ multiplex PCR; in TCRdb, only in-frame clones are kept and a portion is missing. The sample comprises 65,000 to 85,000 clones, more than 85% of which are singletons, and around 5.2% rests with the top ten. The chain recombines TRBV5-1 with TRBJ2-7; D unclear. The source is an adult in good health. The source material was peripheral blood, sampled on day 0 of AZD1222 vaccination. CDR3 DNA sequence: TGCGCCAGCAGCTTTGGGCAGACCGAGCAGTACTTC. This codes for CASSFGQTEQYF.